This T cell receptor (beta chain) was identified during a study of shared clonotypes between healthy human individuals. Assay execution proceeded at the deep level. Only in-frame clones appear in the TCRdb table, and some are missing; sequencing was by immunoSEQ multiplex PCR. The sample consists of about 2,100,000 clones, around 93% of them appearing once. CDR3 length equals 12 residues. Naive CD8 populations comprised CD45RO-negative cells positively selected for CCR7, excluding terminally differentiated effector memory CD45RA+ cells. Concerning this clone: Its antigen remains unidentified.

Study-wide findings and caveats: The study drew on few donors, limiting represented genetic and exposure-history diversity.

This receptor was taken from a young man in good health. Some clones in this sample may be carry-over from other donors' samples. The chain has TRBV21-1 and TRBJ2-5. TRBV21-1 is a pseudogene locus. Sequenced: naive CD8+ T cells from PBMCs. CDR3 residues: CASSKALPPAYF. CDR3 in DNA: TGTGCCAGCAGCAAAGCGCTTCCCCCCGCGTACTTC.